This passage covers 29 T cell receptor beta chains from one sample sequenced in a study of cytomegalovirus exposure and HLA in healthy donors. Vbeta (60) and Jbeta (13) primers were used in the PCR. This table comes from immunoSEQ multiplex PCR, and its TCRdb copy is limited to in-frame clones, with some not included. The data contain around 110,000 clones, around 75% of them seen just once; the ten biggest clones take up around 1.7%. The sequencing input was PBMCs. The receptors were gathered from a woman in her late teens or twenties in good health and CMV-seronegative.

This chain links TRBV27 with TRBJ2-1, with 11 bases lining up with TRBD1. Germline V gives CDR1 MNHEY, CDR2 SMNVEV (reference sequence). The CDR3 loop spans 18 amino acids. V dropped 1 base and J dropped 1; count of bases not matched to a gene: 6. CDR3 sequence: CASSLWGTGGRSYNEQFF. Here the CDR3 DNA reads TGTGCCAGCAGTTTATGGGGGACAGGGGGGAGGTCCTACAATGAGCAGTTCTTC.

The rearrangement uses TRBV27 and TRBJ1-1, with unresolved D. This CDR3 contains 14 residues. The V gene's germline CDR1 is MNHEY and CDR2 SMNVEV (reference sequence). Trimming stripped 3 bases from V and 1 base from J, with 9 bases between. CDR3 bases: TGTGCCAGCAGTTTCTACGGTAAGAACACTGAAGCTTTCTTT. Translated, it gives CASSFYGKNTEAFF.

This clone was detected a few times. V usage is TRBV6-5 and J usage is TRBJ1-1; D not resolved. CDR3 length: 15 amino acids. The germline V gene has CDR1 MNHEY and CDR2 SVGAGI. Deletions cut 0 bases from V and 1 base from J, with 9 bases between. CDR3 DNA sequence: TGTGCCAGCAGTTACTCGACAATCCGGAACACTGAAGCTTTCTTT. Translating gives CASSYSTIRNTEAFF.

The J gene is TRBJ1-1, the V gene TRBV18; D is possibly TRBD1 (5 bases). Trimming removed 3 bases at V and 2 bases at J, with 7 bases between. CDR1 is KGHSH, CDR2 LQKENI, per germline. The CDR3 is 13 amino acids. CDR3 sequence: CASSPQGNTEAFF. The DNA of the CDR3 is TGTGCCAGCTCACCGCAGGGAAACACTGAAGCTTTCTTT.

The chain links TRBV14 to TRBJ2-7; no firm D call. V lost 5 bases and J lost 6, with 20 bases in between. This CDR3 has 15 amino acids. Per germline, CDR1 SGHDN and CDR2 FVKESK. The CDR3 here is CASSAKLVSFSEQYF. The CDR3 bases are TGTGCCAGCAGCGCCAAGCTAGTGAGCTTCAGCGAGCAGTACTTC.

The chain links TRBV2 to TRBJ1-6, with TRBD1 identical over 7 bases. CDR1 SNHLY and CDR2 FYNNEI come from the germline V gene. Trimming removed 4 bases from V and 7 bases from J; junction bases left unmatched: 4. The CDR3 length is 14 residues. CDR3 sequence (DNA): TGTGCCAGCAGTGCGCAGGGGGTAAATTCACCCCTCCACTTT. Translating it yields CASSAQGVNSPLHF. Full variable domain (missing parts from reference TRBV2 and TRBJ1-6): EPEVTQTPSHQVTQMGQEVILRCVPISNHLYFYWYRQILGQKVEFLVSFYNNEISEKSEIFDDQFSVERPDGSNFTLKIRSTKLEDSAMYFCASSAQGVNSPLHFGNGTRLTVT.

The chain links TRBV7-2 to TRBJ1-4; TRBD1 might be the D (5 bases). The ends were cut back, 2 bases at V and 5 bases at J, with 12 bases in the middle. This CDR3 comprises 15 residues. Germline-derived CDR1 and CDR2 are SGHTA and FQGNSA. Written as DNA, the CDR3 is TGTGCCAGCAGCTTATTTCAGGGTCAAAATGAAAAACTGTTTTTT. Its translation is CASSLFQGQNEKLFF.

The V and J genes are TRBV4-1 and TRBJ1-6; a possible D gene is TRBD1 (5 bases). This CDR3 region has 16 residues. Germline-derived CDR1 and CDR2 are MGHRA and YSYEKL. V was pared by 0 bases and J by 7 bases, with 13 bases between. DNA for the CDR3: TGCGCCAGCAGCCAAGATCAACGGGGGGGAAATTCACCCCTCCACTTT. Amino acids: CASSQDQRGGNSPLHF.

The chain is built from TRBV13 and TRBJ1-6; maybe TRBD1 (6 bases). V was shortened by 3 bases and J by 10 bases, with 16 bases between the two germline ends. From germline, CDR1 is PRHDT and CDR2 FYEKMQ (reference sequence). This CDR3 has 15 amino acids. CDR3 DNA: TGTGCCAGCAGCTTCGGACGACAGGCGAGGTCACCCCTCCACTTT. Protein product: CASSFGRQARSPLHF. The variable domain in full, completed from reference TRBV13 and TRBJ1-6, reads AAGVIQSPRHLIKEKRETATLKCYPIPRHDTVYWYQQGPGQDPQFLISFYEKMQSDKGSIPDRFSAQQFSDYHSELNMSSLELGDSALYFCASSFGRQARSPLHFGNGTRLTVT.

V usage is TRBV6-4 and J usage is TRBJ1-1, with D perhaps TRBD1 (5 bases). Per the germline V gene, CDR1 is MRHNA and CDR2 is SNTAGT. This CDR3 contains 13 residues. Trimming pared 4 bases from V and 7 bases from J, leaving 13 bases between. The CDR3 DNA follows: TGTGCCAGCAGTGGCCTACGGGGGGGTGAAGCTTTCTTT. This codes for CASSGLRGGEAFF.

The chain has TRBV29-1 and TRBJ2-5, with 10 bases lining up with TRBD2. With V trimmed by 4 bases and J by 4 bases, 9 bases remained unmatched. Germline V lookup: CDR1 SQVTM, CDR2 ANQGSEA. This CDR3 comprises 15 residues. The CDR3 loop reads CSVVSGGAVRETQYF. DNA of the CDR3: TGCAGCGTTGTCAGCGGGGGGGCGGTTCGAGAGACCCAGTACTTC.

The chain joins TRBV28 to TRBJ1-2, with 7 bases that match TRBD1. The J segment lost 7 bases and the V segment lost 5 bases, leaving 10 bases of the junction unmatched. Germline values: CDR1 MDHEN, CDR2 SYDVKM. This CDR3 is built from 14 residues. The CDR3 loop is CASSPFEGAAGYTF. As DNA, the CDR3 is TGTGCCAGCAGTCCCTTCGAGGGGGCGGCTGGCTACACCTTC.

The chain employs TRBV28 and TRBJ1-2; 7 bases fit TRBD1. J was trimmed by 7 bases and V by 6 bases; bases with no gene match: 11. The germline V gene encodes CDR1 MDHEN and CDR2 SYDVKM. The CDR3 loop spans 14 amino acids. As DNA, the CDR3 is TGTGCCAGCAGCTCGGACTGGAGGGGGCCTGGCTACACCTTC. Its protein product is CASSSDWRGPGYTF.

The chain uses TRBV6-5 and TRBJ1-2, with D unresolved. V dropped 6 bases and J dropped 4 bases, with 9 bases sitting between them. The CDR3 totals 12 residues. CDR1 is MNHEY and CDR2 is SVGAGI in the germline V gene. The CDR3 coding sequence is TGTGCCAGCAGGGCGGAATTCTATGGCTACACCTTC. It encodes CASRAEFYGYTF.

The rearrangement uses TRBV7-3 and TRBJ2-5, with TRBD2 identical over 7 bases. The germline V gene encodes CDR1 SGHTA and CDR2 FQGTGA. J gave up 4 bases and V 4 bases, and 6 bases lay outside the gene matches. The CDR3 is 14 residues long. CDR3 loop: CASSSFGGGETQYF. CDR3 DNA sequence: TGTGCCAGCAGCTCATTTGGGGGGGGAGAGACCCAGTACTTC.

The rearrangement links TRBV6-5 to TRBJ1-2; D possibly corresponds to TRBD1 (5 bases). Germline V gene data show CDR1 as MNHEY and CDR2 as SVGAGI. Trimming took 2 bases from V and 6 from J, leaving 16 bases between them. This CDR3 region has 15 residues. DNA for the CDR3: TGTGCCAGCAGTTACGGCAGTCGGGGCGGGAATGGCTACACCTTC. Protein sequence: CASSYGSRGGNGYTF.

This sequence joins TRBV11-2 and TRBJ2-7; the match to TRBD1 covers 7 bases. Germline CDR1 and CDR2: SGHAT and FQNNGV. CDR3 length equals 12 residues. Trimming took 4 bases from V and 7 from J; bases not matched to a gene: 4. The CDR3 spells CASSSTGTEQYF. CDR3 nucleotide sequence: TGTGCCAGCAGCTCGACAGGGACGGAGCAGTACTTC.

This clone turned up a few times. The chain couples TRBV5-1 to TRBJ2-1, with D possibly being TRBD1 (6 bases). CDR3 length equals 16 residues. The V end lost 4 bases, the J end lost 2 bases, and 16 bases lay between the germline ends. Per germline, CDR1 SGHRS and CDR2 YFSETQ. The CDR3 sequence is CASSPSEGVTYNEQFF. The DNA of the CDR3 is TGCGCCAGCAGCCCGTCAGAGGGGGTCACCTACAATGAGCAGTTCTTC.

CDR3 sequence (DNA): TGTGCCAGCAGTGCAGACAGGGGGCCTTATGGCTACACCTTC. Translating it yields CASSADRGPYGYTF. The rearrangement joins TRBV6-4 to TRBJ1-2, with 10 positions matching TRBD1. The CDR3 extends over 14 amino acids. CDR1 MRHNA and CDR2 SNTAGT come from the germline V gene. After removal of 4 bases from V and 5 bases from J, the junction contained 4 bases not matched to a gene.

The CDR3 DNA sequence: TGTGCCAGCTCACTGGGACAGCTGAACACTGAAGCTTTCTTT. Protein sequence: CASSLGQLNTEAFF. This sequence joins TRBV18 and TRBJ1-1; 7 bases are a match to TRBD1. The CDR3 is 14 residues long. Unmatched junction bases numbered 2, after V lost 4 bases and J lost 0 bases. CDR1 is KGHSH, CDR2 LQKENI, per germline.

The chain couples TRBV30 to TRBJ1-3; D unclear. The CDR3 covers 16 residues. Trimming cost V 0 bases and J 0 bases, with 12 bases left between them. The germline gives CDR1 GTSNPN, CDR2 SVGIG (reference sequence). CDR3 protein: CAWSVRGHLSGNTIYF. CDR3 nucleotide sequence: TGTGCCTGGAGTGTACGAGGGCACCTCTCTGGAAACACCATATATTTT.

In its sample, this clone was seen a few times. The CDR3 DNA reads as TGCAGCGTCGGGACTAGATTCAACGAGCAGTACTTC. Translated: CSVGTRFNEQYF. The rearrangement joins TRBV29-1 to TRBJ2-7; 8 bases line up with TRBD2. The CDR3 spans 12 residues. The V gene's germline CDR1 is SQVTM and CDR2 ANQGSEA. V shed 6 bases, J shed 5 bases, and the junction held 6 bases outside the gene matches.

This clone has just a few counts. The V gene is TRBV6-5, the J gene TRBJ2-5, with 9 bases that match TRBD1. Losses at the gene ends were 5 bases for V and 5 bases for J; bases not matched to a gene: 6. There are 14 residues in the CDR3. Germline lookup yields CDR1 MNHEY and CDR2 SVGAGI. The CDR3 region is CASSIQGAGETQYF. CDR3 bases: TGTGCCAGCAGTATACAGGGGGCTGGGGAGACCCAGTACTTC.

This clone has only a few counts. The chain recombines TRBV6-1 with TRBJ1-1, with D possibly being TRBD1 (5 bases). The CDR3 is 15 residues long. V gave up 3 bases and J gave up 2 bases, with 13 bases separating them. Germline V lookup: CDR1 MNHNS, CDR2 SASEGT. This CDR3 reads CASSDPRDYNTEAFF. The DNA of the CDR3 is TGTGCCAGCAGTGACCCCCGGGACTACAACACTGAAGCTTTCTTT.

The chain uses TRBV5-4 and TRBJ1-1, with 7 bases fitting TRBD1. The CDR3 covers 15 residues. V lost 4 bases, J lost 3 bases, and 9 bases stayed unmatched. In germline, CDR1 is SGHNT, CDR2 YYREEE (reference sequence). The CDR3 protein is CASSPETGRHTEAFF. The CDR3 DNA reads TGTGCCAGCAGCCCCGAGACAGGGAGACACACTGAAGCTTTCTTT.

This clone was recorded a few times. The chain uses TRBV7-9 and TRBJ1-6; no definite D call. The CDR3 runs to 14 residues. Germline V lookup: CDR1 SEHNR, CDR2 FQNEAQ (reference sequence). Trimming took off 0 bases at V and 10 bases at J, with 10 bases between the two ends. CDR3 nucleotides: TGTGCCAGCAGCTTAGCTGGAGAGGGATCACCCCTCCACTTT. Encoded protein: CASSLAGEGSPLHF.

The V gene is TRBV4-1, the J gene TRBJ1-6; TRBD1 agrees at 9 bases. The CDR3 extends over 16 amino acids. Germline CDR1 is MGHRA and CDR2 is YSYEKL. The junction had 6 bases not matched to a gene; V was cut back by 0 bases and J by 9 bases. CDR3 DNA: TGCGCCAGCAGCCAAGATAAGGACAGGGGAGGTTCACCCCTCCACTTT. Protein: CASSQDKDRGGSPLHF.

This clone showed up just once. At one of its ends the junction is not consistent with the germline gene, which may arise from a read error. The CDR3 DNA is TGCGCCAGCAGCCACGGCGGAGATAATGCACCCCTCCACTTT. Amino acids: CASSHGGDNAPLHF. The chain joins TRBV5-1 to TRBJ1-6; D uncertain. Germline values: CDR1 SGHRS, CDR2 YFSETQ. The CDR3 consists of 14 residues.

V is TRBV5-1 and J is TRBJ1-2, with 7 bases lining up with TRBD1. Trimming took 4 bases from V and 6 from J; bases not matched to a gene: 9. CDR1 and CDR2 from the germline V gene are SGHRS and YFSETQ. The CDR3 has 14 residues. The CDR3 sequence is CASSISTGEDGYTF. In nucleotides, the CDR3 is TGCGCCAGCAGCATAAGCACAGGGGAGGATGGCTACACCTTC.